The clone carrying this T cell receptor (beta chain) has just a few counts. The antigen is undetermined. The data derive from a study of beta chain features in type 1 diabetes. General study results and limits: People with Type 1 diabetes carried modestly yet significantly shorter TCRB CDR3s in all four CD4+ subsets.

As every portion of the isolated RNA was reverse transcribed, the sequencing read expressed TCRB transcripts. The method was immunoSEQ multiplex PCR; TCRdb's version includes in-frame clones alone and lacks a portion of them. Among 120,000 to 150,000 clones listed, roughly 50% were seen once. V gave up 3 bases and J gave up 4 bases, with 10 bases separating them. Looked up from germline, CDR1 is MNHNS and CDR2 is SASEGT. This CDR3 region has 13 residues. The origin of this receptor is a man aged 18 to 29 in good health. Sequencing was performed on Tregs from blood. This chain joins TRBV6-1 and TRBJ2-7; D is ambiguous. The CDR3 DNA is TGTGCCAGCAGTGATGGATCGACTTACGAGCAGTACTTC. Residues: CASSDGSTYEQYF.